This is a list of T cell receptor beta chains from one sample in a study of CD8 T cells in ankylosing spondylitis. TCRdb redid the calling of the 5' RACE reads with MiXCR, one entry per CDR3 protein. The data show 150,000 or so distinct CDR3 sequences, roughly 30% seen once. Input material: synovial fluid, either unsorted or a sorted T cell fraction (not recorded which). These receptors all stem from a male donor with ankylosing spondylitis. The CDR3 runs from the conserved cysteine through the conserved F or W. D genes are given only for firm matches. A row's size may be missing; if present it is once, few, many or a size class.

v_call: TRBV6-5; clone_size: many; d_call: TRBD1; j_call: TRBJ2-1; cdr3_nt: TGTGCCAGCATTTTGACAGGGGGGTCTAGTAATGAGCAGTTCTTC; cdr3_aa: CASILTGGSSNEQFF
v_call: TRBV6-1; clone_size: many; d_call: TRBD1; j_call: TRBJ1-3; cdr3_nt: TGTGCCAGCAGCCGGGGACAGGGGCGCTCTGGAAACACCATATATTTT; cdr3_aa: CASSRGQGRSGNTIYF
v_call: TRBV24-1; clone_size: .; d_call: TRBD1; j_call: TRBJ1-2; cdr3_nt: TGTGCCACCAGTGATTTCGTAGAGCCGGGACAGGGAAAAGCTAACTATGGCTACACCTTC; cdr3_aa: CATSDFVEPGQGKANYGYTF
v_call: TRBV6-4; clone_size: many; d_call: .; j_call: TRBJ2-1; cdr3_nt: TGTGCCAGCAGTGACCCCAGGGGCAATGAGCAGTTCTTC; cdr3_aa: CASSDPRGNEQFF
v_call: TRBV4-1; clone_size: many; d_call: .; j_call: TRBJ2-3; cdr3_nt: TGCGCCAGCAGCCAACAATCGGGGCCAGATACGCAGTATTTT; cdr3_aa: CASSQQSGPDTQYF
v_call: TRBV7-3; clone_size: many; d_call: .; j_call: TRBJ2-3; cdr3_nt: TGTGCCAGCAGTTCGGGCACAGATACGCAGTATTTT; cdr3_aa: CASSSGTDTQYF
v_call: TRBV11-2; clone_size: .; d_call: TRBD2; j_call: TRBJ2-7; cdr3_nt: TGTGCCAGCAGCCCCAGACTAGCGGGGAACTACGAGCAGTACTTC; cdr3_aa: CASSPRLAGNYEQYF
v_call: TRBV20-1; clone_size: .; d_call: .; j_call: TRBJ1-2; cdr3_nt: TGCAGTGCTCGGACAGAGGGCTACACCTTC; cdr3_aa: CSARTEGYTF
v_call: TRBV30; clone_size: few; d_call: .; j_call: TRBJ2-5; cdr3_nt: TGTGCCTGGAGCTCCCAAGAGACCCAGTACTTC; cdr3_aa: CAWSSQETQYF
v_call: TRBV3-1; clone_size: many; d_call: .; j_call: TRBJ1-2; cdr3_nt: TGTGCCAGCACGGCGGACGAATTAGGCTACACCTTC; cdr3_aa: CASTADELGYTF
v_call: TRBV6-1; clone_size: .; d_call: TRBD2; j_call: TRBJ2-3; cdr3_nt: TGTGCCAGCAGTGAATTAGGGGCTAGCGGGGGCCCCACAGATACGCAGTATTTT; cdr3_aa: CASSELGASGGPTDTQYF
v_call: TRBV20-1; clone_size: .; d_call: .; j_call: TRBJ1-1; cdr3_nt: TGCAGTGTCTCGGACGGGAACACTGAAGCTTTCTTT; cdr3_aa: CSVSDGNTEAFF
v_call: TRBV6-1; clone_size: many; d_call: TRBD1; j_call: TRBJ1-3; cdr3_nt: TGTGCCAGCAGTCCGGACAGGACGAACACCATATATTTT; cdr3_aa: CASSPDRTNTIYF
v_call: TRBV11-1; clone_size: once; d_call: .; j_call: TRBJ2-1; cdr3_nt: TGTGCCAGCAGTTCCCGTGCCCGTCGGCAGACCACCTCCTACAATGAGCAGTTCTTC; cdr3_aa: CASSSRARRQTTSYNEQFF
v_call: TRBV11-2; clone_size: .; d_call: .; j_call: TRBJ1-1; cdr3_nt: TGTGCCAGCAGCTTAGGGGCCGGGATGAACACTGAAGCTTTCTTT; cdr3_aa: CASSLGAGMNTEAFF
v_call: TRBV27; clone_size: many; d_call: TRBD1; j_call: TRBJ1-1; cdr3_nt: TGTGCCAGCAGCCCTTCCCGCAGACAGGGGGGTACTGAAGCTTTCTTT; cdr3_aa: CASSPSRRQGGTEAFF
v_call: TRBV5-1; clone_size: few; d_call: TRBD2; j_call: TRBJ2-3; cdr3_nt: TGCGCCAGCAGCTTGGCCGGGAGGACTACAGATACGCAGTATTTT; cdr3_aa: CASSLAGRTTDTQYF
v_call: TRBV7-3; clone_size: .; d_call: TRBD2; j_call: TRBJ2-5; cdr3_nt: TGTGCCAGCAGCTTATCGTCCGGTAGCGGGGGGGAGACCCAGTACTTC; cdr3_aa: CASSLSSGSGGETQYF
v_call: TRBV12-3/TRBV12-4; clone_size: many; d_call: .; j_call: TRBJ2-7; cdr3_nt: TGTGCCAGCAGCCCAGTTGATGGCTGGGGCTACGAGCAGTACTTC; cdr3_aa: CASSPVDGWGYEQYF
v_call: TRBV20-1; clone_size: few; d_call: .; j_call: TRBJ1-1; cdr3_nt: TGCAGTGCTAGAGGGCACCAGGGGACAAACACTGAAGCTTTCTTT; cdr3_aa: CSARGHQGTNTEAFF
v_call: TRBV20-1; clone_size: .; d_call: .; j_call: TRBJ2-3; cdr3_nt: TGCAGTGCTAGAGAACCGAGGGGGATCACAGATACGCAGTATTTT; cdr3_aa: CSAREPRGITDTQYF
v_call: TRBV2; clone_size: .; d_call: .; j_call: TRBJ1-5; cdr3_nt: TGTGCCAGCAGTGAAGCGCTAAGGGGTCAGCCCCAGCATTTT; cdr3_aa: CASSEALRGQPQHF
v_call: TRBV7-8; clone_size: few; d_call: .; j_call: TRBJ1-2; cdr3_nt: TGTGCCAGCAGCTTAGTGGCAGGGAACTATGGCTACACCTTC; cdr3_aa: CASSLVAGNYGYTF
v_call: TRBV24-1; clone_size: many; d_call: .; j_call: TRBJ2-1; cdr3_nt: TGTGCCACCAGTGATTTAAGGGGGAATGAGCAGTTCTTC; cdr3_aa: CATSDLRGNEQFF
v_call: TRBV6-5; clone_size: .; d_call: TRBD2; j_call: TRBJ2-7; cdr3_nt: TGTGCCAGCAGTTCACCGGGACTAGCGGGGGGGAGCTACGAGCAGTACTTC; cdr3_aa: CASSSPGLAGGSYEQYF
v_call: TRBV28; clone_size: .; d_call: .; j_call: TRBJ1-4; cdr3_nt: TGTGCCAGCAGCCCCCGGTTACATGAAAAACTGTTTTTT; cdr3_aa: CASSPRLHEKLFF
v_call: TRBV5-5; clone_size: .; d_call: TRBD2; j_call: TRBJ2-5; cdr3_nt: TGTGCCAGCAGTCCGGGGGGGACCTCTTGGTACCAAGAGACCCAGTACTTC; cdr3_aa: CASSPGGTSWYQETQYF
v_call: TRBV6-6; clone_size: few; d_call: .; j_call: TRBJ2-1; cdr3_nt: TGTGCCATCCGCAGGAACAATGAGCAGTTCTTC; cdr3_aa: CAIRRNNEQFF
v_call: TRBV19; clone_size: many; d_call: .; j_call: TRBJ1-5; cdr3_nt: TGTGCCAGTACCGATCAAAGGCAGCCCCAGCATTTT; cdr3_aa: CASTDQRQPQHF
v_call: TRBV30; clone_size: .; d_call: .; j_call: TRBJ2-7; cdr3_nt: TGTGCCTGGAGTGTTCGCCCGCGACTCGTCCCCTCCTACGAGCAGTACTTC; cdr3_aa: CAWSVRPRLVPSYEQYF
v_call: TRBV5-6; clone_size: .; d_call: TRBD2; j_call: TRBJ2-3; cdr3_nt: TGTGCCAGCAGCCCCGGGGGGGCTGGGGATACGCAGTATTTT; cdr3_aa: CASSPGGAGDTQYF
v_call: TRBV9; clone_size: .; d_call: TRBD2; j_call: TRBJ2-1; cdr3_nt: TGTGCCAGCAGCGTAGAGGGTAGCGGGAGGGTGGCCCTAGACTACAATGAGCAGTTCTTC; cdr3_aa: CASSVEGSGRVALDYNEQFF
v_call: TRBV4-3; clone_size: few; d_call: .; j_call: TRBJ2-7; cdr3_nt: TGCGCCAGCAGCCAAGATCACGGGGGCACGAGCTCCTACGAGCAGTACTTC; cdr3_aa: CASSQDHGGTSSYEQYF
v_call: TRBV3-1; clone_size: .; d_call: .; j_call: TRBJ1-4; cdr3_nt: TGTGCCAGCAGCCAAAAACAGGGAAGTGAAAAACCGTTTTTT; cdr3_aa: CASSQKQGSEKPFF
v_call: TRBV6-2/TRBV6-3; clone_size: .; d_call: .; j_call: TRBJ2-1; cdr3_nt: TGTGCCAGCATTTCCGGTGTTTCTTACAATGAGCAGTTCTTC; cdr3_aa: CASISGVSYNEQFF